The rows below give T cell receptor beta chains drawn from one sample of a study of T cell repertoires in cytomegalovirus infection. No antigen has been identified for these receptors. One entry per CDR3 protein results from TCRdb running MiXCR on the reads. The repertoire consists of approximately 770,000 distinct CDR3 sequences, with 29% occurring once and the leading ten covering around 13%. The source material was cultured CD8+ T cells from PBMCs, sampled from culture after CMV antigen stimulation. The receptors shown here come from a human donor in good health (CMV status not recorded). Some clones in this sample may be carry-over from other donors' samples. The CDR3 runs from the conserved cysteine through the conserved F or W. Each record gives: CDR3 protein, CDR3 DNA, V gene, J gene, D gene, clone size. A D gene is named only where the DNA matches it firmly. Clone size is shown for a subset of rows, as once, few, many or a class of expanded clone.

cdr3_aa: CASSTRAHYGYTF
cdr3_nt: TGCGCCAGCAGCACCAGGGCGCATTATGGCTACACCTTC
v_call: TRBV5-1
j_call: TRBJ1-2
d_call: .
clone_size: .

cdr3_aa: CASSSRTSGSSYNEQFF
cdr3_nt: TGTGCCAGTAGTTCTCGGACTAGCGGGAGCTCCTACAATGAGCAGTTCTTC
v_call: TRBV19
j_call: TRBJ2-1
d_call: TRBD2
clone_size: many

cdr3_aa: CASSPVHTYEQYF
cdr3_nt: TGTGCCAGCAGCCCCGTACATACCTACGAGCAGTACTTC
v_call: TRBV7-9
j_call: TRBJ2-7
d_call: .
clone_size: .

cdr3_aa: CASSQVVVQGASGNTIYF
cdr3_nt: TGCGCCAGCAGCCAAGTCGTTGTTCAGGGGGCGTCTGGAAACACCATATATTTT
v_call: TRBV4-1
j_call: TRBJ1-3
d_call: TRBD1
clone_size: few

cdr3_aa: CASSSKTGLFEQFF
cdr3_nt: TGTGCCAGCAGCTCGAAGACCGGCCTCTTTGAGCAGTTCTTC
v_call: TRBV7-9
j_call: TRBJ2-1
d_call: .
clone_size: few

cdr3_aa: CASSLGLAGGLQETQYF
cdr3_nt: TGTGCCAGCAGCCTAGGGCTTGCGGGGGGTCTGCAAGAGACCCAGTACTTC
v_call: TRBV7-9
j_call: TRBJ2-5
d_call: TRBD2
clone_size: few

cdr3_aa: CASSPGLAGPNEQFF
cdr3_nt: TGTGCCAGCAGCCCGGGACTAGCGGGCCCCAATGAGCAGTTCTTC
v_call: TRBV5-4
j_call: TRBJ2-1
d_call: TRBD2
clone_size: .

cdr3_aa: CASSYGTPDGQTEAFF
cdr3_nt: TGTGCCAGCAGTTACGGGACCCCGGATGGGCAAACTGAAGCTTTCTTT
v_call: TRBV6-5
j_call: TRBJ1-1
d_call: .
clone_size: many

cdr3_aa: CASSVEARPVMNTEAFF
cdr3_nt: TGTGCCAGCAGCGTAGAGGCGCGGCCCGTAATGAACACTGAAGCTTTCTTT
v_call: TRBV9
j_call: TRBJ1-1
d_call: .
clone_size: .

cdr3_aa: CASSKERTGGSYEQYF
cdr3_nt: TGTGCCAGCAGCAAAGAGCGGACAGGGGGCTCCTACGAGCAGTACTTC
v_call: TRBV7-6
j_call: TRBJ2-7
d_call: TRBD1
clone_size: many

cdr3_aa: CASSQGGLAGLETQYF
cdr3_nt: TGTGCCAGCAGCCAGGGGGGACTAGCGGGGTTGGAGACCCAGTACTTC
v_call: TRBV13
j_call: TRBJ2-5
d_call: TRBD2
clone_size: .

cdr3_aa: CASRGFHSGGVYNEQFF
cdr3_nt: TGTGCCAGCAGGGGGTTCCATAGCGGGGGGGTCTACAATGAGCAGTTCTTC
v_call: TRBV12-3/TRBV12-4
j_call: TRBJ2-1
d_call: TRBD2
clone_size: few

cdr3_aa: CASSADPGGNEQFF
cdr3_nt: TGTGCCAGCAGTGCGGACCCGGGAGGCAATGAGCAGTTCTTC
v_call: TRBV27
j_call: TRBJ2-1
d_call: TRBD2
clone_size: .

cdr3_aa: CASSEGFRVRTGELFF
cdr3_nt: TGTGCCAGCAGTGAAGGTTTCAGGGTTCGCACCGGGGAGCTGTTTTTT
v_call: TRBV2
j_call: TRBJ2-2
d_call: .
clone_size: .

cdr3_aa: CASSQGARGADTGELFF
cdr3_nt: TGTGCCAGCAGCCAAGGTGCGCGGGGGGCCGACACCGGGGAGCTGTTTTTT
v_call: TRBV3-1
j_call: TRBJ2-2
d_call: TRBD2
clone_size: few

cdr3_aa: CASSGRQEKGAFF
cdr3_nt: TGTGCCAGCAGTGGGAGACAGGAGAAGGGAGCTTTCTTT
v_call: TRBV2
j_call: TRBJ1-1
d_call: .
clone_size: few

cdr3_aa: CASSHPRGESTDTQYF
cdr3_nt: TGCGCCAGCAGCCACCCACGGGGGGAGAGCACAGATACGCAGTATTTT
v_call: TRBV4-1
j_call: TRBJ2-3
d_call: TRBD2
clone_size: many

cdr3_aa: CASSGRMAYEQYF
cdr3_nt: TGTGCCAGCAGTGGGAGGATGGCCTACGAGCAGTACTTC
v_call: TRBV2
j_call: TRBJ2-7
d_call: .
clone_size: .

cdr3_aa: CASSLDGAANEKLFF
cdr3_nt: TGTGCCAGCAGCTTAGATGGTGCGGCTAATGAAAAACTGTTTTTT
v_call: TRBV7-9
j_call: TRBJ1-4
d_call: .
clone_size: .

cdr3_aa: CASAKWGTGELFF
cdr3_nt: TGTGCCAGCGCCAAATGGGGCACCGGGGAGCTGTTTTTT
v_call: TRBV12-3/TRBV12-4
j_call: TRBJ2-2
d_call: .
clone_size: .

cdr3_aa: CASSPRQGSQETQYF
cdr3_nt: TGTGCCAGCAGCCCCCGGCAGGGATCCCAAGAGACCCAGTACTTC
v_call: TRBV11-2
j_call: TRBJ2-5
d_call: .
clone_size: .

cdr3_aa: CASSPGQFPNYGYTF
cdr3_nt: TGTGCCAGCAGTCCAGGACAGTTCCCTAACTATGGCTACACCTTC
v_call: TRBV27
j_call: TRBJ1-2
d_call: .
clone_size: .

cdr3_aa: CASSIGPGPNEQFF
cdr3_nt: TGTGCCAGCAGCATAGGCCCGGGGCCCAATGAGCAGTTCTTC
v_call: TRBV7-6
j_call: TRBJ2-1
d_call: .
clone_size: few

cdr3_aa: CATPELQSMNTEAFF
cdr3_nt: TGTGCCACCCCCGAGTTACAGAGTATGAACACTGAAGCTTTCTTT
v_call: TRBV6-4
j_call: TRBJ1-1
d_call: .
clone_size: few

cdr3_aa: CASSQYSGSYEQYF
cdr3_nt: TGTGCCAGCAGCCAATACAGCGGATCCTACGAGCAGTACTTC
v_call: TRBV14
j_call: TRBJ2-7
d_call: .
clone_size: .

cdr3_aa: CASSFYWDYGYTF
cdr3_nt: TGTGCCAGCAGCTTTTATTGGGACTATGGCTACACCTTC
v_call: TRBV5-6
j_call: TRBJ1-2
d_call: .
clone_size: many

cdr3_aa: CASSQAVTSRYEQYF
cdr3_nt: TGCGCCAGCAGCCAAGCCGTGACGTCTCGTTACGAGCAGTACTTC
v_call: TRBV4-1
j_call: TRBJ2-7
d_call: .
clone_size: few

cdr3_aa: CASSFSGGPTGNEQFF
cdr3_nt: TGTGCCAGCAGCTTTAGCGGGGGTCCGACCGGGAATGAGCAGTTCTTC
v_call: TRBV9
j_call: TRBJ2-1
d_call: TRBD2
clone_size: .

cdr3_aa: CASSDRQGPNEQFF
cdr3_nt: TGTGCCAGCAGTGACCGGCAGGGGCCCAATGAGCAGTTCTTC
v_call: TRBV6-4
j_call: TRBJ2-1
d_call: .
clone_size: .

cdr3_aa: CASSPLGTGANVLTF
cdr3_nt: TGTGCCAGCAGTCCGTTGGGTACCGGGGCCAACGTCCTGACTTTC
v_call: TRBV27
j_call: TRBJ2-6
d_call: .
clone_size: .

cdr3_aa: CASSQDHSGYTF
cdr3_nt: TGTGCCAGCAGCCAAGATCATTCTGGCTACACCTTC
v_call: TRBV14
j_call: TRBJ1-2
d_call: .
clone_size: .

cdr3_aa: CASKEPGTEAFF
cdr3_nt: TGTGCCAGTAAGGAGCCTGGTACTGAAGCTTTCTTT
v_call: TRBV19
j_call: TRBJ1-1
d_call: .
clone_size: .

cdr3_aa: CASSVGPSGGVTNEQFF
cdr3_nt: TGTGCCAGCAGCGTTGGCCCTAGCGGGGGGGTAACCAATGAGCAGTTCTTC
v_call: TRBV9
j_call: TRBJ2-1
d_call: TRBD2
clone_size: few

cdr3_aa: CASSEAAGTPGYTF
cdr3_nt: TGTGCCAGCAGTGAAGCGGCGGGGACCCCCGGTTACACCTTC
v_call: TRBV6-1
j_call: TRBJ1-2
d_call: .
clone_size: .

cdr3_aa: CASSIGSLPYGYTF
cdr3_nt: TGTGCCAGTAGTATCGGGAGTTTACCCTATGGCTACACCTTC
v_call: TRBV19
j_call: TRBJ1-2
d_call: .
clone_size: .

cdr3_aa: CASSPLAGDIRNEQFF
cdr3_nt: TGTGCCAGCAGTCCACTAGCGGGGGACATCCGGAATGAGCAGTTCTTC
v_call: TRBV6-1
j_call: TRBJ2-1
d_call: TRBD2
clone_size: .

cdr3_aa: CSASVRRGEQFF
cdr3_nt: TGCAGTGCTAGTGTCCGCCGTGGTGAGCAGTTCTTC
v_call: TRBV20-1
j_call: TRBJ2-1
d_call: .
clone_size: few

cdr3_aa: CASSSTGSSSNQPQHF
cdr3_nt: TGTGCCAGCAGTTCTACAGGGTCGTCGAGCAATCAGCCCCAGCATTTT
v_call: TRBV12-3/TRBV12-4
j_call: TRBJ1-5
d_call: .
clone_size: few

cdr3_aa: CASKLGGNTEAFF
cdr3_nt: TGTGCCAGCAAATTAGGCGGGAACACTGAAGCTTTCTTT
v_call: TRBV12-3/TRBV12-4
j_call: TRBJ1-1
d_call: .
clone_size: many

cdr3_aa: CSVEGTSSYNEQFF
cdr3_nt: TGCAGCGTTGAGGGCACGAGCTCCTACAATGAGCAGTTCTTC
v_call: TRBV29-1
j_call: TRBJ2-1
d_call: .
clone_size: .

cdr3_aa: CASMSRLPQETQYF
cdr3_nt: TGTGCCAGCATGTCGCGGTTGCCACAAGAGACCCAGTACTTC
v_call: TRBV6-5
j_call: TRBJ2-5
d_call: .
clone_size: .

cdr3_aa: CASSVGDRETQYF
cdr3_nt: TGTGCCAGCAGCGTGGGGGATCGGGAGACCCAGTACTTC
v_call: TRBV9
j_call: TRBJ2-5
d_call: .
clone_size: .

cdr3_aa: CASTSSSGVNTGELFF
cdr3_nt: TGTGCCAGCACCTCCTCTAGCGGGGTAAACACCGGGGAGCTGTTTTTT
v_call: TRBV7-9
j_call: TRBJ2-2
d_call: TRBD2
clone_size: many

cdr3_aa: CASSEGRGRDSYEQYF
cdr3_nt: TGTGCCAGCAGTGAAGGCCGGGGGAGGGACAGCTACGAGCAGTACTTC
v_call: TRBV6-1
j_call: TRBJ2-7
d_call: .
clone_size: .

cdr3_aa: CASSLVESGGYTF
cdr3_nt: TGTGCCAGCAGCTTAGTGGAATCAGGTGGCTACACCTTC
v_call: TRBV7-6
j_call: TRBJ1-2
d_call: .
clone_size: many

cdr3_aa: CASSQERRSPLSNEQFF
cdr3_nt: TGCGCCAGCAGCCAAGAAAGGCGGAGCCCCTTAAGCAATGAGCAGTTCTTC
v_call: TRBV4-3
j_call: TRBJ2-1
d_call: .
clone_size: few

cdr3_aa: CASSRYRDQNEQFF
cdr3_nt: TGTGCCAGCAGCAGATACAGGGACCAAAATGAGCAGTTCTTC
v_call: TRBV7-6
j_call: TRBJ2-1
d_call: .
clone_size: many

cdr3_aa: CASSENISGGPTGELFF
cdr3_nt: TGTGCCAGCAGTGAAAATATTAGCGGGGGGCCCACCGGGGAGCTGTTTTTT
v_call: TRBV2
j_call: TRBJ2-2
d_call: TRBD2
clone_size: .

cdr3_aa: CASHARDMSNQPQHF
cdr3_nt: TGTGCCAGCCATGCCAGGGATATGAGCAATCAGCCCCAGCATTTT
v_call: TRBV6-1
j_call: TRBJ1-5
d_call: .
clone_size: many

cdr3_aa: CASSSLGGPSYNEQFF
cdr3_nt: TGTGCCAGCAGTTCCCTGGGCGGACCCTCCTACAATGAGCAGTTCTTC
v_call: TRBV12-3/TRBV12-4
j_call: TRBJ2-1
d_call: .
clone_size: .

cdr3_aa: CASSLWSAEQFF
cdr3_nt: TGTGCCAGCAGTTTATGGAGCGCTGAGCAGTTCTTC
v_call: TRBV28
j_call: TRBJ2-1
d_call: .
clone_size: few

cdr3_aa: CASSLEPTVNYGYTF
cdr3_nt: TGTGCCAGCAGCTTAGAACCGACCGTGAACTATGGCTACACCTTC
v_call: TRBV7-6
j_call: TRBJ1-2
d_call: .
clone_size: many

cdr3_aa: CAGSTATSYSNQPQHF
cdr3_nt: TGTGCCGGGTCGACAGCAACCTCCTATAGCAATCAGCCCCAGCATTTT
v_call: TRBV9
j_call: TRBJ1-5
d_call: .
clone_size: .

cdr3_aa: CASSLRPGNTEAFF
cdr3_nt: TGTGCCAGCAGCTTACGCCCGGGGAACACTGAAGCTTTCTTT
v_call: TRBV11-2
j_call: TRBJ1-1
d_call: .
clone_size: few

cdr3_aa: CASSQTLISYEQYF
cdr3_nt: TGCGCCAGCAGCCAGACCCTTATCTCCTACGAGCAGTACTTC
v_call: TRBV4-1
j_call: TRBJ2-7
d_call: .
clone_size: .

cdr3_aa: CASSLLAGGETQYF
cdr3_nt: TGTGCCAGCAGCTTACTTGCTGGTGGAGAGACCCAGTACTTC
v_call: TRBV7-9
j_call: TRBJ2-5
d_call: .
clone_size: few

cdr3_aa: CASSESGSTSSPLHF
cdr3_nt: TGTGCCAGCAGTGAATCGGGATCTACTAGTTCACCCCTCCACTTT
v_call: TRBV6-4
j_call: TRBJ1-6
d_call: .
clone_size: few

cdr3_aa: CASSLGTSSINEQFF
cdr3_nt: TGTGCCAGCAGCTTAGGGACATCGTCTATCAATGAGCAGTTCTTC
v_call: TRBV7-9
j_call: TRBJ2-1
d_call: .
clone_size: many

cdr3_aa: CASSLGGDSSQETQYF
cdr3_nt: TGTGCCAGCAGCTTGGGAGGCGACAGCTCCCAAGAGACCCAGTACTTC
v_call: TRBV5-4
j_call: TRBJ2-5
d_call: .
clone_size: .

cdr3_aa: CASSPTGLGYNEQFF
cdr3_nt: TGTGCCAGCAGCCCGACAGGGTTAGGGTACAATGAGCAGTTCTTC
v_call: TRBV28
j_call: TRBJ2-1
d_call: TRBD1
clone_size: few